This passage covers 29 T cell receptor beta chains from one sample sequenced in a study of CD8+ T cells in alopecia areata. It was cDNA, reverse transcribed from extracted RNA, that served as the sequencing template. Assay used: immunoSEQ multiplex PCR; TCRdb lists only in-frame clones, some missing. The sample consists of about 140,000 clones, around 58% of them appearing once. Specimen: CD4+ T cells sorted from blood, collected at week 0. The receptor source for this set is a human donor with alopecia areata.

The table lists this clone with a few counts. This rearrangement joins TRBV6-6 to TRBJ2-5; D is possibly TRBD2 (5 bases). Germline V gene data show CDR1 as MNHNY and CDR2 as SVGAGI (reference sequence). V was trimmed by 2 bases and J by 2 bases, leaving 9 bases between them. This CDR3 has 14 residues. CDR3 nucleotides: TGTGCCAGCAGTTACCGGGATGCGCAAGAGACCCAGTACTTC. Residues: CASSYRDAQETQYF.

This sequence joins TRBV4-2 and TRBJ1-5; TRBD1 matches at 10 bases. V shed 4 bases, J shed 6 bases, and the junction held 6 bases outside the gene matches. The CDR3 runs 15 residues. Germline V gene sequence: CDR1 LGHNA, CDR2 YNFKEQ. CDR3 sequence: CASSPGTGDGQPQHF. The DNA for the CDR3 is TGTGCCAGCAGCCCCGGGACAGGGGACGGTCAGCCCCAGCATTTT.

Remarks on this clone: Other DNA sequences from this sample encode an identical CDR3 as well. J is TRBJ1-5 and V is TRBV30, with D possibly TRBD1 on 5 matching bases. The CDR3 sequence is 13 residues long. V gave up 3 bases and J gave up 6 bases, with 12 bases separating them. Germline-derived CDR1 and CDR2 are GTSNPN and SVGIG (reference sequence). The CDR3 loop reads CAWSGQGGQPQHF. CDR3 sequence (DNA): TGTGCCTGGAGCGGGCAGGGCGGTCAGCCCCAGCATTTT. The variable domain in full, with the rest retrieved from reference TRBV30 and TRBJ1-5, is SQTIHQWPATLVQPVGSPLSLECTVEGTSNPNLYWYRQAAGRGLQLLFYSVGIGQISSEVPQNLSASRPQDRQFILSSKKLLLSDSGFYLCAWSGQGGQPQHFGDGTRLSIL.

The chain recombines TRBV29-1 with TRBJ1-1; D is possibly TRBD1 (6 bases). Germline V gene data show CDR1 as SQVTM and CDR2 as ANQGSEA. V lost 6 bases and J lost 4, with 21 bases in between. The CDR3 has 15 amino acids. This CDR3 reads CSVLKLSGQTTEAFF. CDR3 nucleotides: TGCAGCGTCCTTAAATTGTCCGGACAGACCACTGAAGCTTTCTTT.

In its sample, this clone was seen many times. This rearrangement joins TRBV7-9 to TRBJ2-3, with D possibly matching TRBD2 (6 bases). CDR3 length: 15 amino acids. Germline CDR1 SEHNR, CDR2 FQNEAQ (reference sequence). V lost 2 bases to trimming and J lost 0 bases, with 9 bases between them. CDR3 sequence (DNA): TGTGCCAGCAGCTTAAGGGCGGGAAGCACAGATACGCAGTATTTT. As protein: CASSLRAGSTDTQYF. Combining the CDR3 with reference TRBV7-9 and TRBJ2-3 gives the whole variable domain DTGVSQNPRHKITKRGQNVTFRCDPISEHNRLYWYRQTLGQGPEFLTYFQNEAQLEKSRLLSDRFSAERPKGSFSTLEIQRTEQGDSAMYLCASSLRAGSTDTQYFGPGTRLTVL.

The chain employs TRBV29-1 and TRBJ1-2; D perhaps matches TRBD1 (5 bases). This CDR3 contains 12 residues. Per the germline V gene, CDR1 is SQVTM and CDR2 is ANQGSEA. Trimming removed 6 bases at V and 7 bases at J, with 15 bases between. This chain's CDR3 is CSVDRAQGGYTF. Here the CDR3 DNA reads TGCAGCGTAGACCGGGCCCAGGGTGGCTACACCTTC.

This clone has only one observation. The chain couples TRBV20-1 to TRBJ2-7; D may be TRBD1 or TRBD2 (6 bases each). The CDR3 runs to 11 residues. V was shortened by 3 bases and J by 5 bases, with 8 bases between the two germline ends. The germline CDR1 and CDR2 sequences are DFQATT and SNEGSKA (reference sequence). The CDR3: CSASGGDEQYF. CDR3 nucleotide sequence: TGCAGTGCTAGCGGGGGCGACGAGCAGTACTTC.

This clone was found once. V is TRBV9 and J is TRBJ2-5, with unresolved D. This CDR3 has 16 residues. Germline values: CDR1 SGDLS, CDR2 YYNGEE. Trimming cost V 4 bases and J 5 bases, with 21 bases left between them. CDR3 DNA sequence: TGTGCCAGCAGCCGTATTGGGTCTATAGGGCGGGAGACCCAGTACTTC. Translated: CASSRIGSIGRETQYF.

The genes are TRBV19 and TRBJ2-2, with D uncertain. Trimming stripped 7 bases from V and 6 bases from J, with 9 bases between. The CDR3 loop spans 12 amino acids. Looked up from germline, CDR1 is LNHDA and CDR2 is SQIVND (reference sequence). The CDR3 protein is CASTPPAGELFF. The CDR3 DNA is TGTGCCAGTACCCCCCCGGCCGGGGAGCTGTTTTTT.

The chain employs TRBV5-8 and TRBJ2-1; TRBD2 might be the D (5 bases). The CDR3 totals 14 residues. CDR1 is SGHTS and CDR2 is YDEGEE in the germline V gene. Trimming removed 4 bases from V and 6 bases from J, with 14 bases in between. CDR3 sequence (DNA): TGTGCCAGCAGCGTTCCTAGCATCACCAATGAGCAGTTCTTC. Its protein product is CASSVPSITNEQFF.

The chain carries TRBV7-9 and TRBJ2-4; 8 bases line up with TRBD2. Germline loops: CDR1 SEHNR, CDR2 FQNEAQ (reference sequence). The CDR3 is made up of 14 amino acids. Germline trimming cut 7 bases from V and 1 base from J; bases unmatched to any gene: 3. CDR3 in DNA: TGTGCCAGCACGGGGGGGAGCGCCAAAAACATTCAGTACTTC. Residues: CASTGGSAKNIQYF.

The CDR3 sequence: CASSDGVQETQYF. The CDR3 coding sequence is TGTGCCAGCAGTGACGGAGTTCAAGAGACCCAGTACTTC. The chain combines TRBV25-1 with TRBJ2-5; D is uncertain. The V gene's germline CDR1 is MGHDK and CDR2 SYGVNS. The V and J ends lost 3 bases and 2 bases respectively, with 7 bases between them. This CDR3 is 13 amino acids long.

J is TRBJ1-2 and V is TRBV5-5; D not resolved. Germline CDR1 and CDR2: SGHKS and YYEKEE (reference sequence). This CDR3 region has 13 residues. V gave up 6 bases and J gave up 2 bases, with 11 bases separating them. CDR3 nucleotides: TGTGCCAGCACCCTGGGGAGCAACTATGGCTACACCTTC. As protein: CASTLGSNYGYTF.

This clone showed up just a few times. The CDR3 nucleotides are TGCAGCGTGGTTGGACAGTCCCTCACCGGGGAGCTGTTTTTT. Its protein is CSVVGQSLTGELFF. The V gene is TRBV29-1, the J gene TRBJ2-2; a weak D match, TRBD1 (6 bases). The germline V gene has CDR1 SQVTM and CDR2 ANQGSEA. Deletions cut 6 bases from V and 4 bases from J, with 15 bases between. The CDR3 consists of 14 residues.

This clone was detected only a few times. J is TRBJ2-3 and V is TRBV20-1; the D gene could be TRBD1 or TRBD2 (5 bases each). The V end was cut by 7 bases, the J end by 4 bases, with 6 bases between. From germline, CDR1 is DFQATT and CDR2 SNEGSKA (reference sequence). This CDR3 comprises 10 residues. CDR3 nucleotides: TGCAGTGTGGGGGCAGATACGCAGTATTTT. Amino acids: CSVGADTQYF.

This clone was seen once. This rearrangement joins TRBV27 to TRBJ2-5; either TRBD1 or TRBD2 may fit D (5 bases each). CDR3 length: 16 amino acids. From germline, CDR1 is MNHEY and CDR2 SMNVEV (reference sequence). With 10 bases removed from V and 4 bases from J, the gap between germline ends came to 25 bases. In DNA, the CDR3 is TGTGCCACCCCAAGGGGAGCTAGCACCCTTTCAGAGACCCAGTACTTC. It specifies CATPRGASTLSETQYF.

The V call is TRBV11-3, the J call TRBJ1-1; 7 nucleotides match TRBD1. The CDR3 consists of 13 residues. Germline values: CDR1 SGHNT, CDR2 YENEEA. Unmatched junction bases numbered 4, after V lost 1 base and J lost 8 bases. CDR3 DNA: TGTGCCAGCAGCTTAGCCTACAGGGGAGAAGCTTTCTTT. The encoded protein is CASSLAYRGEAFF.

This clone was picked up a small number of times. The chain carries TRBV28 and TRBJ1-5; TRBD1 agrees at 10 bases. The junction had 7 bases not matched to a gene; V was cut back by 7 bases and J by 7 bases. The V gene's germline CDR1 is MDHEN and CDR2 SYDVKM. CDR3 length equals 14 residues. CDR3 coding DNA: TGTGCCAGCAAGACAGGGGGCGGGGAACAGCCCCAGCATTTT. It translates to CASKTGGGEQPQHF.

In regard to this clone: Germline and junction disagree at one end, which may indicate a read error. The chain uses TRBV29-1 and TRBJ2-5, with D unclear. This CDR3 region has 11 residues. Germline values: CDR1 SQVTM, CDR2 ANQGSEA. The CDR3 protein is CSVEPEETQYF. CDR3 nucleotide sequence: TGCAGCGTTGAACCCGAAGAAACCCAGTACTTC.

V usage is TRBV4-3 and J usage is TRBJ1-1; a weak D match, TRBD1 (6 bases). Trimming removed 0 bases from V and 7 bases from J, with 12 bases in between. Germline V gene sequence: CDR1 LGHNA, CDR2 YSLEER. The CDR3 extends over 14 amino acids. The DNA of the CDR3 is TGCGCCAGCAGCCAAGAAGGGGGTCGGCGTGAAGCTTTCTTT. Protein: CASSQEGGRREAFF.

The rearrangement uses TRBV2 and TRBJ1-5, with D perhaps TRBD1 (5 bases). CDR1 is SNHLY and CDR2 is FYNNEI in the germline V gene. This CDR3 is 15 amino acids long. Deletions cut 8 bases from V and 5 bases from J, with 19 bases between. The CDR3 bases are TGTGCCAGCGGGGGGACGGTCACAGCGGATCAGCCCCAGCATTTT. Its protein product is CASGGTVTADQPQHF.

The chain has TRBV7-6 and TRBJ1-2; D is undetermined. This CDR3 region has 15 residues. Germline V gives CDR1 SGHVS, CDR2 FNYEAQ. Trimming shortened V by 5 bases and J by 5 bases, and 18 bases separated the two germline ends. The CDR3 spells CASSAAFRRPYGYTF. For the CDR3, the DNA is TGTGCCAGCAGCGCCGCATTCAGGAGACCTTATGGCTACACCTTC.

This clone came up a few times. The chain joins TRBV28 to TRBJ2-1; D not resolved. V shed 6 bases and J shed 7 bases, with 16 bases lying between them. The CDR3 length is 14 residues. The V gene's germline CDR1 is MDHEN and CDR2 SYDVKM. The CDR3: CASSPTLVGNEQFF. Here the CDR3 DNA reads TGTGCCAGCAGCCCTACCCTGGTGGGGAATGAGCAGTTCTTC.

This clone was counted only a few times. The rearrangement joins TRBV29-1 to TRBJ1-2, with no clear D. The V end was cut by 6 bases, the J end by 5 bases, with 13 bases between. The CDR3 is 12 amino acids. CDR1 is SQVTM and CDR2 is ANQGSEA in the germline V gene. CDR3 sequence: CSVVTSMYGYTF. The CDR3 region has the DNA TGCAGCGTCGTGACCTCCATGTATGGCTACACCTTC.

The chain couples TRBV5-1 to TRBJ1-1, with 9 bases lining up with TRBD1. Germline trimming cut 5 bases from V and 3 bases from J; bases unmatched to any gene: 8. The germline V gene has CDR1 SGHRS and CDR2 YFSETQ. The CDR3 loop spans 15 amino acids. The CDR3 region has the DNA TGCGCCAGCAGTTCACAGGGGGCGAGTGACACTGAAGCTTTCTTT. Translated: CASSSQGASDTEAFF.

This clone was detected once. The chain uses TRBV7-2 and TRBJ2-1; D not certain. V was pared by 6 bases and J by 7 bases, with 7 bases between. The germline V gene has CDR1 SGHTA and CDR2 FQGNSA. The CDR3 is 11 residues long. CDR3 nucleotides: TGTGCCAGCAGGTCGGTGAATGAGCAGTTCTTC. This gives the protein CASRSVNEQFF.

CDR3 sequence reads: CASTAWNTEAFF. As DNA, the CDR3 is TGTGCCAGCACCGCGTGGAACACTGAAGCTTTCTTT. The chain joins TRBV14 to TRBJ1-1; D gene ambiguous. The CDR3 is 12 amino acids. Germline CDR1 and CDR2: SGHDN and FVKESK. Trimming removed 7 bases from V and 1 base from J, with 7 bases in between. Variable domain in full (rest from reference TRBV14 and TRBJ1-1): EAGVTQFPSHSVIEKGQTVTLRCDPISGHDNLYWYRRVMGKEIKFLLHFVKESKQDESGMPNNRFLAERTGGTYSTLKVQPAELEDSGVYFCASTAWNTEAFFGQGTRLTVV.

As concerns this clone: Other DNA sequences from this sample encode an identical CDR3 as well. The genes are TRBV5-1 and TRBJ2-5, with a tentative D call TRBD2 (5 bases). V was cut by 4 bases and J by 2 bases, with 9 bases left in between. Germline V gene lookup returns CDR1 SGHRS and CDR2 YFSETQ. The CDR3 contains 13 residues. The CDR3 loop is CASSLGGQETQYF. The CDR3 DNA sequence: TGCGCCAGCAGCCTCGGAGGTCAAGAGACCCAGTACTTC.

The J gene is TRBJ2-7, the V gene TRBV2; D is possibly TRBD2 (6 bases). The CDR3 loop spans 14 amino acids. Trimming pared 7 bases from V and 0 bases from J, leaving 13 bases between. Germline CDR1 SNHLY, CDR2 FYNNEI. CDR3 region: CASTRETLSYEQYF. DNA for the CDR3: TGTGCCAGCACGCGGGAAACCCTCTCCTACGAGCAGTACTTC.